Below are 32 T cell receptor beta chains sequenced from a single sample in a study of lymphopenia after photon versus proton radiotherapy. Generated by immunoSEQ multiplex PCR, the TCRdb table keeps only in-frame clones and is missing some. The table lists over 5,500 clones, more than 85% of them singletons. The source was peripheral blood, collected from a patient treated with photon-based radiotherapy. Receptor source: a man aged 55 to 70 with cholangiocarcinoma.

V is TRBV7-8 and J is TRBJ2-1, with 8 bases aligning to TRBD2. J lost 0 bases, V lost 2 bases, and 6 bases had no gene match. Germline CDR1 SGHVS, CDR2 FQNEAQ. The CDR3 has 17 amino acids. CDR3 in DNA: TGTGCCAGCAGCTTAAGTTCGGGGGGGAGCTCCTACAATGAGCAGTTCTTC. Translated: CASSLSSGGSSYNEQFF.

This chain joins TRBV4-3 and TRBJ1-1; D is undetermined. The germline CDR1 and CDR2 sequences are LGHNA and YSLEER. Trimming took off 0 bases at V and 4 bases at J, with 12 bases between the two ends. The CDR3 has 15 amino acids. The CDR3 spells CASSQDRRFITEAFF. The CDR3 nucleotides are TGCGCCAGCAGCCAAGATCGGAGGTTTATCACTGAAGCTTTCTTT.

V usage is TRBV2 and J usage is TRBJ2-3, with 8 bases fitting TRBD2. Germline CDR1 SNHLY, CDR2 FYNNEI. CDR3 length: 14 amino acids. V was pared by 7 bases and J by 4 bases, with 7 bases of the junction left unmatched. CDR3 sequence: CASNAGGFPDTQYF. The CDR3 bases are TGTGCCAGCAACGCGGGGGGTTTTCCAGATACGCAGTATTTT.

The rearrangement uses TRBV6-6 and TRBJ1-1; D gene ambiguous. The V and J ends lost 0 bases and 1 base respectively, with 6 bases between them. This CDR3 is 14 amino acids long. Germline assignment: CDR1 MNHNY and CDR2 SVGAGI (reference sequence). Here the CDR3 reads CASSYSTGNTEAFF. CDR3 coding DNA: TGTGCCAGCAGTTACTCGACCGGGAACACTGAAGCTTTCTTT.

This clone was seen once. The CDR3 loop reads CASIPDGGELFF. CDR3 DNA sequence: TGCGCCAGCATCCCGGACGGCGGGGAGCTGTTTTTT. The chain links TRBV5-1 to TRBJ2-2; D not resolved. The length of the CDR3 is 12 residues. Deletions cut 6 bases from V and 7 bases from J, with 10 bases between. Germline values: CDR1 SGHRS, CDR2 YFSETQ. The variable domain in full, completed from reference TRBV5-1 and TRBJ2-2, reads KAGVTQTPRYLIKTRGQQVTLSCSPISGHRSVSWYQQTPGQGLQFLFEYFSETQRNKGNFPGRFSGRQFSNSRSEMNVSTLELGDSALYLCASIPDGGELFFGEGSRLTVL.

The V call is TRBV19, the J call TRBJ1-1; no clear D. The CDR3 runs 11 residues. V was trimmed by 7 bases and J by 4 bases, leaving 7 bases between them. Germline assignment: CDR1 LNHDA and CDR2 SQIVND (reference sequence). The CDR3 here is CASIRGTEAFF. CDR3 DNA: TGTGCCAGTATACGCGGCACTGAAGCTTTCTTT.

This chain uses TRBV11-2 with TRBJ2-7, with a tentative D call TRBD1 (6 bases). V was pared by 0 bases and J by 2 bases, with 8 bases between. The CDR3 has 14 amino acids. Germline V gene lookup returns CDR1 SGHAT and CDR2 FQNNGV. The CDR3 protein is CASSLEWTAYEQYF. CDR3 in DNA: TGTGCCAGCAGCTTAGAGTGGACAGCCTACGAGCAGTACTTC.

The chain recombines TRBV12-5 with TRBJ2-5, with unresolved D. This CDR3 has 11 residues. The ends were cut back, 6 bases at V and 5 bases at J, with 7 bases in the middle. CDR1 and CDR2 (germline): LGHNT, FRNRAP. Here the CDR3 reads CASGPLETQYF. In nucleotides, the CDR3 is TGTGCTAGTGGGCCTCTGGAGACCCAGTACTTC.

The rearrangement joins TRBV4-1 to TRBJ2-1, with 10 bases lining up with TRBD2. The CDR3 extends over 15 amino acids. V shed 4 bases and J 6 bases; nucleotides not matched to a gene: 6. The germline gives CDR1 MGHRA, CDR2 YSYEKL. This CDR3 reads CASSPAGGRVNEQFF. CDR3 nucleotide sequence: TGCGCCAGCAGCCCAGCGGGGGGGCGCGTCAATGAGCAGTTCTTC.

J is TRBJ2-1 and V is TRBV5-1; 8 bases map to TRBD2. V lost 0 bases to trimming and J lost 5 bases; unmatched junction nucleotides: 10. Looked up from germline, CDR1 is SGHRS and CDR2 is YFSETQ. The CDR3 contains 17 residues. CDR3 in DNA: TGCGCCAGCAGCTTGGAAGGCGGGAGGACGATCAACAATGAGCAGTTCTTC. Encoded protein: CASSLEGGRTINNEQFF.

J is TRBJ2-2 and V is TRBV5-1, with no clear D. Germline CDR1 is SGHRS and CDR2 is YFSETQ. V gave up 0 bases and J gave up 9 bases, with 9 bases separating them. The CDR3 has 13 amino acids. This CDR3 is CASSLEGMRELFF. In nucleotides, the CDR3 is TGCGCCAGCAGCTTGGAAGGGATGCGGGAGCTGTTTTTT.

The rearrangement joins TRBV5-1 to TRBJ2-5; TRBD1 matches at 8 bases. The V gene end was trimmed by 0 bases and the J gene end by 5 bases; junction bases not matched to a gene: 12. The CDR3 has 17 residues. Germline V gene sequence: CDR1 SGHRS, CDR2 YFSETQ. DNA for the CDR3: TGCGCCAGCAGCTTGGAGGGGGCCAGGGGGCGCGGGGAGACCCAGTACTTC. Its translation: CASSLEGARGRGETQYF.

This chain joins TRBV5-6 and TRBJ2-5; D is perhaps TRBD2 (5 bases). Germline CDR1 reads SGHDT; CDR2 reads YYEEEE. The V end lost 1 base, the J end lost 1 base, and 17 bases lay between the germline ends. CDR3 length equals 17 residues. This CDR3 is CASSLLFEGMIQETQYF. CDR3 in DNA: TGTGCCAGCAGCTTGCTTTTTGAGGGAATGATCCAAGAGACCCAGTACTTC. Based on the CDR3 plus reference TRBV5-6 and TRBJ2-5, the full variable domain is DAGVTQSPTHLIKTRGQQVTLRCSPKSGHDTVSWYQQALGQGPQFIFQYYEEEERQRGNFPDRFSGHQFPNYSSELNVNALLLGDSALYLCASSLLFEGMIQETQYFGPGTRLLVL.

The count of this clone is one. The J gene is TRBJ2-1, the V gene TRBV28; TRBD2 agrees at 7 bases. Per germline, CDR1 MDHEN and CDR2 SYDVKM. V trimming: 8 bases; J trimming: 1 base; junction bases outside the gene matches: 8. The CDR3 extends over 15 amino acids. In DNA, the CDR3 is TGTGCCAGCTTAAACCCCGGGGGGTCCTACAATGAGCAGTTCTTC. It encodes CASLNPGGSYNEQFF.

The chain recombines TRBV28 with TRBJ1-1, with TRBD1 matching 7 bases. The CDR3 has 14 amino acids. In germline, CDR1 is MDHEN, CDR2 SYDVKM. The J segment lost 4 bases and the V segment lost 6 bases, leaving 8 bases of the junction unmatched. CDR3 nucleotides: TGTGCCAGCAGGACGGGACAGATGATCACTGAAGCTTTCTTT. This gives the protein CASRTGQMITEAFF.

The sample holds one count of this clone. Other DNA sequences of this sample code for an identical CDR3. This chain's CDR3 is CASSLSMNTEAFF. The CDR3 nucleotides read TGTGCCAGCAGCCTTTCCATGAACACTGAAGCTTTCTTT. This chain uses TRBV6-5 with TRBJ1-1; no clear D gene. The V and J ends lost 6 bases and 0 bases respectively, with 8 bases between them. Looked up from germline, CDR1 is MNHEY and CDR2 is SVGAGI. The CDR3 runs to 13 residues.

The rearrangement uses TRBV11-3 and TRBJ2-1; D unresolved. The length of the CDR3 is 14 residues. CDR1 and CDR2 (germline): SGHNT, YENEEA. V lost 5 bases and J lost 4, with 12 bases in between. The CDR3 DNA reads as TGTGCCAGCAGCCGGGCTCAAGTATACAATGAGCAGTTCTTC. Protein sequence: CASSRAQVYNEQFF.

On this clone itself: At one end the junction does not follow the germline gene, possibly because of a read error. J is TRBJ2-5 and V is TRBV2; D possibly matches TRBD1 or TRBD2 (5 bases each). Looked up from germline, CDR1 is SNHLY and CDR2 is FYNNEI. This CDR3 spans 14 amino acids. For the CDR3, the DNA is TGTGCCAACAGTGGGACGAGGGCGGGAGAGACCCAGTACTTC. This gives the protein CANSGTRAGETQYF.

V and J are TRBV29-1 and TRBJ2-1; 11 bases match TRBD1. CDR3 size: 14 residues. The V segment lost 5 bases and the J segment 8 bases; nucleotides outside the gene matches: 8. The germline CDR1 and CDR2 sequences are SQVTM and ANQGSEA. DNA of the CDR3: TGCAGCGTTAGCCGGGACAGGGGGTTCTATGAGCAGTTCTTC. Its translation is CSVSRDRGFYEQFF.

The chain recombines TRBV9 with TRBJ1-6; 7 bases map to TRBD1. CDR3 length: 14 amino acids. Germline V gives CDR1 SGDLS, CDR2 YYNGEE. V gave up 0 bases and J gave up 11 bases; unmatched junction bases: 5. CDR3: CASSVETGTAPLHF. For the CDR3, the DNA is TGTGCCAGCAGCGTAGAGACAGGGACGGCACCCCTCCACTTT. The full variable domain, in which reference TRBV9 and TRBJ1-6 provide the parts outside the CDR3, is DSGVTQTPKHLITATGQRVTLRCSPRSGDLSVYWYQQSLDQGLQFLIQYYNGEERAKGNILERFSAQQFPDLHSELNLSSLELGDSALYFCASSVETGTAPLHFGNGTRLTVT.

This chain connects TRBV28 to TRBJ2-3; D might be TRBD1 (8 bases). CDR3 length: 14 residues. Germline CDR1 reads MDHEN; CDR2 reads SYDVKM. V lost 8 bases and J 4 bases, leaving 16 bases between the germline ends. The CDR3 is CASGQGGAPDTQYF. The DNA of the CDR3 is TGTGCCAGCGGACAGGGAGGGGCTCCAGATACGCAGTATTTT.

The genes are TRBV5-4 and TRBJ2-5; D is unresolved. Gene TRBJ2-7 matches the end of the DNA better, so the J call may be wrong. This CDR3 has 13 residues. Germline CDR1 is SGHNT and CDR2 is YYREEE (reference sequence). CDR3 coding DNA: TGTGCCAGCAGCGGAAGCCCTCTCTACGAGCAGTACTTC. Amino acid sequence: CASSGSPLYEQYF.

The rearrangement joins TRBV15 to TRBJ2-1, with TRBD2 identical over 14 bases. The ends lost 3 bases at V and 8 bases at J; junction bases unmatched: 9. The germline V gene has CDR1 LNHNV and CDR2 YYDKDF (reference sequence). The CDR3 length is 17 residues. The CDR3 DNA reads as TGTGCCACCAGCAGCGCTGGGACTAGCGGGAGTATACATGAGCAGTTCTTC. Protein sequence: CATSSAGTSGSIHEQFF.

The gene calls are TRBV11-1 and TRBJ2-7; D uncertain. The CDR3 runs to 13 residues. V shed 2 bases and J shed 3 bases, with 8 bases lying between them. CDR1 SGHAT and CDR2 FQDESV come from the germline V gene (reference sequence). CDR3 protein: CASSLMDGYEQYF. Here the CDR3 DNA reads TGTGCCAGCAGCTTAATGGACGGCTACGAGCAGTACTTC.

The V call is TRBV10-2, the J call TRBJ2-1, with TRBD2 matching 14 bases. The germline V gene has CDR1 WSHSY and CDR2 SAAADI. The CDR3 totals 13 residues. V shed 6 bases and J 8 bases; nucleotides not matched to a gene: 0. The CDR3 DNA is TGCGCCAGCAGGACTAGCGGGGGGGATGAGCAGTTCTTC. Its translation is CASRTSGGDEQFF.

This rearrangement joins TRBV4-1 to TRBJ2-7; D not certain. From germline, CDR1 is MGHRA and CDR2 YSYEKL. This CDR3 has 14 residues. The V gene lost 1 base and the J gene lost 1 base, with 8 bases spanning the gap. CDR3 sequence (DNA): TGCGCCAGCAGCCAAGGTTGGGGTTCCTACGAGCAGTACTTC. This gives the protein CASSQGWGSYEQYF.

This clone appeared a single time. The chain's CDR3 is CASSLSSPGPSGANVLTF. In nucleotides, the CDR3 is TGCGCCAGCAGCTTGTCGTCCCCCGGCCCCTCTGGGGCCAACGTCCTGACTTTC. V usage is TRBV5-1 and J usage is TRBJ2-6; D is unclear. Between the trimmed V and J ends, which lost 1 base and 0 bases, there was a span of 14 bases. The CDR3 consists of 18 residues. Per the germline V gene, CDR1 is SGHRS and CDR2 is YFSETQ.

This clone was seen just once. The V call is TRBV7-9, the J call TRBJ2-5; no firm D call. Germline CDR1 reads SEHNR; CDR2 reads FQNEAQ (reference sequence). Between the trimmed V and J ends, which lost 5 bases and 4 bases, there was a span of 5 bases. The CDR3 consists of 11 residues. For the CDR3, the DNA is TGTGCCAGCAGCCCCACAGAGACCCAGTACTTC. It is translated as CASSPTETQYF.

The rearrangement joins TRBV7-9 to TRBJ2-2, with D hard to call. V was pared by 8 bases and J by 5 bases, with 27 bases between. Germline V lookup: CDR1 SEHNR, CDR2 FQNEAQ (reference sequence). The CDR3 consists of 18 residues. CDR3 loop: CASPAPPGTTSKTGELFF. Here the CDR3 DNA reads TGTGCCAGCCCAGCCCCCCCGGGCACCACGAGCAAAACCGGGGAGCTGTTTTTT.

In the case of this clone: Other DNA sequences in this sample translate to the same CDR3. The chain links TRBV14 to TRBJ2-4, with 7 bases lining up with TRBD2. CDR1 SGHDN and CDR2 FVKESK come from the germline V gene. Losses at the gene ends were 0 bases for V and 3 bases for J; bases not matched to a gene: 5. This CDR3 contains 16 residues. The CDR3 here is CASSQERGGVKNIQYF. The CDR3 nucleotides are TGTGCCAGCAGCCAAGAAAGGGGAGGGGTCAAAAACATTCAGTACTTC.

V and J are TRBV2 and TRBJ2-5; D gene ambiguous. The CDR3 spans 10 residues. Trimming stripped 6 bases from V and 4 bases from J, with 3 bases between. Per the germline V gene, CDR1 is SNHLY and CDR2 is FYNNEI. Written as DNA, the CDR3 is TGTGCCAGCAGCATAGAGACCCAGTACTTC. Its protein is CASSIETQYF.

This chain uses TRBV11-3 with TRBJ1-4, with TRBD1 as a possible D gene (5 bases). In germline, CDR1 is SGHNT, CDR2 YENEEA. Trimming stripped 3 bases from V and 8 bases from J, with 10 bases between. This CDR3 is 13 amino acids long. CDR3 DNA: TGTGCCAGCAGCTTGGGGGGAAGGGAAAAACTGTTTTTT. It encodes CASSLGGREKLFF. Together with reference TRBV11-3 and TRBJ1-4, the CDR3 gives the full variable domain: EAGVVQSPRYKIIEKKQPVAFWCNPISGHNTLYWYLQNLGQGPELLIRYENEEAVDDSQLPKDRFSAERLKGVDSTLKIQPAELGDSAVYLCASSLGGREKLFFGSGTQLSVL.